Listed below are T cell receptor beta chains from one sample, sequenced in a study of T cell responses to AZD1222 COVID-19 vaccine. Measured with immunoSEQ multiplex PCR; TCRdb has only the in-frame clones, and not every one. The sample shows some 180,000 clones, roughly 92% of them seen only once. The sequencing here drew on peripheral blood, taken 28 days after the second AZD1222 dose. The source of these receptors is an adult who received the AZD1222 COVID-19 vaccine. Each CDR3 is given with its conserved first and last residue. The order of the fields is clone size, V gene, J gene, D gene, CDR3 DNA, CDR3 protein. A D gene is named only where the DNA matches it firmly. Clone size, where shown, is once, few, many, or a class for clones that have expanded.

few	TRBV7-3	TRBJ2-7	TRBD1	TGTGCCAGCAGCTTGGACAGGGGGGCTGGCGAGCAGTACTTC	CASSLDRGAGEQYF
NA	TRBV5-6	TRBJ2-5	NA	TGTGCCAGCAGCTGGGGGTCCAAGGGGACCCAGTACTTC	CASSWGSKGTQYF
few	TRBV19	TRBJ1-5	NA	TGTGCCAGTAGTATCACAGAGGGTCTGCGTCAGCCCCAGCATTTT	CASSITEGLRQPQHF
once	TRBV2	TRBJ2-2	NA	TGTGCCAGCAGGGAGGGCTACCTTCCGAACACCGGGGAGCTGTTTTTT	CASREGYLPNTGELFF
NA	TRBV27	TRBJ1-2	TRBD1	TGTGCCAGCAGTTTTCTAGGGGGCGGCTATGGCTACACCTTC	CASSFLGGGYGYTF
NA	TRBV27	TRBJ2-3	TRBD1	TGTGCCAGCAGTTTATTGGGGACAGCCTCAGATACGCAGTATTTT	CASSLLGTASDTQYF
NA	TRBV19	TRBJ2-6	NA	TGTGCCAGTAGTATAGTGGGGGGCATAAAGACTGGGGCCAACGTCCTGACTTTC	CASSIVGGIKTGANVLTF
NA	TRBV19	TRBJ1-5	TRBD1	TGTGCCAGTACGATAGGGGGCTACAATCAGCCCCAGCATTTT	CASTIGGYNQPQHF
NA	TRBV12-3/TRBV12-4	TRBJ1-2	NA	TGTGCCAGCAAACGGATGGGAGACTATGGCTACACCTTC	CASKRMGDYGYTF
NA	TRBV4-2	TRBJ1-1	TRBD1	TGTGCCAGCAGCCAACCCGGGACAGGGCTTGGTGAAGCTTTCTTT	CASSQPGTGLGEAFF
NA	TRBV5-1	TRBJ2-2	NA	TGCGCCAGCAGCCCTGGGGCGGGTACCGGGGAGCTGTTTTTT	CASSPGAGTGELFF
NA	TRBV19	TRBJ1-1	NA	TGTGCCAGTGGACGGACAGTGAACACTGAAGCTTTCTTT	CASGRTVNTEAFF
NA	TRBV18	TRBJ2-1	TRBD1	TGTGCCAGCTCACCGTTATCGGGACAGTTCTCCTACAATGAGCAGTTCTTC	CASSPLSGQFSYNEQFF
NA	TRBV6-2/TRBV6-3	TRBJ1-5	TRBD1	TGTGCCAGCAGTTACCACGGGCAGGGGGGGCCCCTCAATCAGCCCCAGCATTTT	CASSYHGQGGPLNQPQHF
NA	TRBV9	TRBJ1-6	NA	TGTGCCAGCAGCCCAGGACACCTCTATAATTCACCCCTCCACTTT	CASSPGHLYNSPLHF
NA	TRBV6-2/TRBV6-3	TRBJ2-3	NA	TGTGCCAGCAGTTACGGCCCAGACAGTAGCACAGATACGCAGTATTTT	CASSYGPDSSTDTQYF
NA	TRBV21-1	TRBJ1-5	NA	TGTGCCAGCAGCAAAGCGCGAACAGGGAGGAGAAATCAGCCCCAGCATTTT	CASSKARTGRRNQPQHF
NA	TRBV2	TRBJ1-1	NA	TGTGCCAGCAGTGTTGGGGGGGCGAACACTGAAGCTTTCTTT	CASSVGGANTEAFF
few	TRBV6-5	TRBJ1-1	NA	TGTGCCAGCAGCCATTTGAACACTGAAGCTTTCTTT	CASSHLNTEAFF
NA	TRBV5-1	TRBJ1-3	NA	TGCGCCAGCAGCTGGCCCAGGGAATTCGGAAACACCATATATTTT	CASSWPREFGNTIYF
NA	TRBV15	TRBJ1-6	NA	TGTGCCACCAGCAGAGATCCAGGGCACAATTCACCCCTCCACTTT	CATSRDPGHNSPLHF
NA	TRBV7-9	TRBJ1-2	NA	TGTGCCAGCAGCACCCGGGGCTCAGGTGGCTACACCTTC	CASSTRGSGGYTF
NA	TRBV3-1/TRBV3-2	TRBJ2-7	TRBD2	TGTGCCAGCAGCCAAGGGGGAGCGGGGGTTCAACCCAAGAGTGGCGAGCAGTACTTC	CASSQGGAGVQPKSGEQYF
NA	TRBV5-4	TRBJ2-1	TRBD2	TGTGCCAGCAGCTTAGCGGGGGGGGCGAGGGGTGAGCAGTTCTTC	CASSLAGGARGEQFF
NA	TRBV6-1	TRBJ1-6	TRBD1	TGTGCCAGCAGTGATCGGGACAGACGATTGGATTCACCCCTCCACTTT	CASSDRDRRLDSPLHF
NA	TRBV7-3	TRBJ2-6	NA	TGTGCCAGCAGCCTGGACAGCTCTGGGGCCAACGTCCTGACTTTC	CASSLDSSGANVLTF
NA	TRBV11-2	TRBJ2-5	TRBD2	TGTGCCAGCAGCTTGTCTAGCGGGAGGGAAAAGACCCAGTACTTC	CASSLSSGREKTQYF
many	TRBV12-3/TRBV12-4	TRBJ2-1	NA	TGTGCCAGCTGCCGGAGGAGTGCTGAGCAGTTCTTC	CASCRRSAEQFF
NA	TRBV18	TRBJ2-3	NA	TGTGCCAGCTCACCAACAACGCTGGGGAGCACAGATACGCAGTATTTT	CASSPTTLGSTDTQYF
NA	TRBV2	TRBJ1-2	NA	TGTGCCAGCAGTGGGTTCGGCGACTATGGCTACACCTTC	CASSGFGDYGYTF
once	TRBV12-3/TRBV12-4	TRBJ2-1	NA	TGTGCCAGCAGTTTTGGGTACAATGAGCAGTTCTTC	CASSFGYNEQFF
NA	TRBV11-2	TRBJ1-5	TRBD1	TGTGCCAGCAGCCAAGGGGACAGTAGCAATCAGCCCCAGCATTTT	CASSQGDSSNQPQHF
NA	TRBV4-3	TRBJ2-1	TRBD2	TGCGCCAGCAGCCAGACCCAACTAGCGGCATCCTACAATGAGCAGTTCTTC	CASSQTQLAASYNEQFF
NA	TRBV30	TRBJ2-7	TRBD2	TGTGCCTGGAGTGGAGACCTGGGCGGGCTAGCGGGTCGCTACGAGCAGTACTTC	CAWSGDLGGLAGRYEQYF
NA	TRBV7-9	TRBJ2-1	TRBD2	TGTGCCAGCAGCTTTAGCGGGGGTAACAATGAGCAGTTCTTC	CASSFSGGNNEQFF
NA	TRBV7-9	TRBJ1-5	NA	TGTGCCAGCAGCTTGGGGGGAAGTCAGCCCCAGCATTTT	CASSLGGSQPQHF
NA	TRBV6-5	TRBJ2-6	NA	TGTGCCAGCAATATCGACGGCACTGGTGCCAACGTCCTGACTTTC	CASNIDGTGANVLTF